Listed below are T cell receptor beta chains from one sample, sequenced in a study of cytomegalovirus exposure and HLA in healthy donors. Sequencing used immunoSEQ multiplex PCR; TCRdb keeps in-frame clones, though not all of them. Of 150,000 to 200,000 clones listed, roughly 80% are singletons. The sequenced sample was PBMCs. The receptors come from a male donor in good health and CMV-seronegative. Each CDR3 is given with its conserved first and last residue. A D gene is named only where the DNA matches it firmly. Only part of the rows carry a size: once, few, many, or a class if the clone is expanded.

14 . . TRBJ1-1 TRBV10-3 TGTGCCATCAGCGCGCAGGGTGGGAACACTGAAGCTTTCTTT CAISAQGGNTEAFF
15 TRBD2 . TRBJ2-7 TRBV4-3 TGCGCCAGCAGCACTCTAGCGGGGGGGCCCTACGAGCAGTACTTC CASSTLAGGPYEQYF
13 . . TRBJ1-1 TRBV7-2 TGTGCCAGCAGCAGAACAGGGAACACCGAAGCTTTCTTT CASSRTGNTEAFF
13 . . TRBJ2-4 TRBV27 TGTGCCAGCAGTTTTCTAGCCAAAAACATTCAGTACTTC CASSFLAKNIQYF
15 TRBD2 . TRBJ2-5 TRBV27 TGTGCCAGCAGTTCGGGACTAGCGATTGGCGAGACCCAGTACTTC CASSSGLAIGETQYF
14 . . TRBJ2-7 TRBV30 TGTGCCTGGAGTAGGGGTCGTACCTCCTACGAGCAGTACTTC CAWSRGRTSYEQYF
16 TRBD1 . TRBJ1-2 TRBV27 TGTGCCAGCAGTTCTCTGGGACAGGGTCGAAACTATGGCTACACCTTC CASSSLGQGRNYGYTF
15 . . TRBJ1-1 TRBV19 TGTGCCAGTAGTATAAGAAAAAGGGGCAACACTGAAGCTTTCTTT CASSIRKRGNTEAFF
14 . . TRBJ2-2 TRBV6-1 TGTGCCAGCAGTGGGGTAGCAGCTACCGGGGAGCTGTTTTTT CASSGVAATGELFF
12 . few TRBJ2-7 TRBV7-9 TGTGCCAGCAGCTCCCGAACAGGGAAGCCGTACTTC CASSSRTGKPYF
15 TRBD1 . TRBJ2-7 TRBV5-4 TGTGCCAGCAGCCTAGGGACAGCCCGGGCCTACGAGCAGTACTTC CASSLGTARAYEQYF
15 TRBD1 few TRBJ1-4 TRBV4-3 TGCGCCAGCGCGGAACAGGGGGGTTTGGATGAAAAACTGTTTTTT CASAEQGGLDEKLFF
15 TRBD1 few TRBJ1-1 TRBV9 TGTGCCAGCAGCGCCCGACAGGGGTCCAACACTGAAGCTTTCTTT CASSARQGSNTEAFF
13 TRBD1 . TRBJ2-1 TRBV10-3 TGTGCCATTCCGGGACAGGGGGCGGATGAGCAGTTCTTC CAIPGQGADEQFF
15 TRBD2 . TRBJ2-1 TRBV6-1 TGTGCCAGCAGTGACGGGGGGGCTGGGTACAATGAGCAGTTCTTC CASSDGGAGYNEQFF
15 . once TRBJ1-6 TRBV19 TGTGCCAGTAGTATAGCCAGGGGAATTAATTCACCCCTCCACTTT CASSIARGINSPLHF
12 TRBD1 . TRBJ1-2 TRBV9 TGTGCCAGCAGCGTGACAGGGGCTGGCTACACCTTC CASSVTGAGYTF
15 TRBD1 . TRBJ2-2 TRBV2 TGTGCCAGCAGTGCACACAGGGGGAACACCGGGGAGCTGTTTTTT CASSAHRGNTGELFF
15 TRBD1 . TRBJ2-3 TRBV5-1 TGCGCCAGCAGCAGGGTAGGACAGGGGACAGATACGCAGTATTTT CASSRVGQGTDTQYF
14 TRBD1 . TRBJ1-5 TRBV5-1 TGCGCCAGCAGCTTGGAGTCAGGGGGCCAGCCCCAGCATTTT CASSLESGGQPQHF
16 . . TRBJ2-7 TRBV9 TGTGCCAGCAGCGTAGGGGGAGGAAACAAGGCCTACGAGCAGTACTTC CASSVGGGNKAYEQYF
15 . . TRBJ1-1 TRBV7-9 TGTGCCAGCAGCCACGCCGAGAGCGAGAACACTGAAGCTTTCTTT CASSHAESENTEAFF
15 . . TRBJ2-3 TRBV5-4 TGTGCCAGCAGCCCCCCCGGGACAATCACAGATACGCAGTATTTT CASSPPGTITDTQYF
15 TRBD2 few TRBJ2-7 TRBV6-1 TGTGCCAGCAGTGGGACTAGCGGGGGGGCGTACGAGCAGTACTTC CASSGTSGGAYEQYF
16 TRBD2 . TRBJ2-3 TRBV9 TGTGCCAGCAGCCCCCTAGCGGGGGGGAGCACAGATACGCAGTATTTT CASSPLAGGSTDTQYF
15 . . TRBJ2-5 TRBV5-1 TGCGCCAGCAGCTTTGAGCTTCCCCCCCAAGAGACCCAGTACTTC CASSFELPPQETQYF
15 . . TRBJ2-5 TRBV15 TGTGCCACCAGCAGTGGGCGGGGACGGGAAGAGACCCAGTACTTC CATSSGRGREETQYF
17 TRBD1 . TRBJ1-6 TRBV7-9 TGTGCCAGCAGCTCGTCGGGACAGGGTCTTACTAATTCACCCCTCCACTTT CASSSSGQGLTNSPLHF
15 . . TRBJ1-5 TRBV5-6 TGTGCCAGCAGCGTGGGACTTCTGAGGGGGCAGCCCCAGCATTTT CASSVGLLRGQPQHF
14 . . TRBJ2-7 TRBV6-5 TGTGCCAGCAGTCCACGGGGGAACAGAAACGAGCAGTACTTC CASSPRGNRNEQYF
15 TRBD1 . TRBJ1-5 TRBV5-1 TGCGCCAGCAGCTCCGGGACAGGGAGGGATCAGCCCCAGCATTTT CASSSGTGRDQPQHF
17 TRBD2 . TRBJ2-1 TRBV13 TGTGCCAGCAGTCCGCTAGCGGGGGGGCGTTCCTACAATGAGCAGTTCTTC CASSPLAGGRSYNEQFF